Shown below are 26 T cell receptor beta chains from a single sample sequenced in a study of vaccination effects on CD4 cells after COVID-19. Sequencing followed a ViraFEST assay step that expanded antigen-specific CD4+ T cells with viral peptide pools. The culture ran for roughly 10 days before CD4+ T cells were isolated. In the vaccine recipients, nucleocapsid antibodies were negative and there was no prior SARS-CoV-2 infection. Here immunoSEQ multiplex PCR was the method, and the copy in TCRdb shows in-frame clones only, minus some. The profile shows about 52,000 clones, approximately 75% of them singletons. Their antigens remain unidentified. This sample comprised CD4+ T cells from PBMCs cultured with HCoV-OC43 spike peptides, obtained before COVID-19 vaccination. Regarding subset: HCoV-OC43 spike overlapping peptide pool stimulation. These receptors all come from a human donor who received a COVID-19 vaccine.

This rearrangement joins TRBV12-3 or TRBV12-4 to TRBJ2-1; 7 bases fit TRBD1. Unmatched junction bases numbered 8, after V lost 6 bases and J lost 9 bases. CDR3 size: 13 residues. Here the CDR3 DNA reads TGTGCCAGCAGCCGACAGGGTTTCAGTGAGCAGTTCTTC. Its protein product is CASSRQGFSEQFF.

The chain carries TRBV28 and TRBJ1-5; D is possibly TRBD1 (5 bases). The CDR3 consists of 16 residues. V gave up 6 bases and J gave up 7 bases, with 22 bases separating them. Germline V gene lookup returns CDR1 MDHEN and CDR2 SYDVKM. Here the CDR3 reads CASRYGRGGTNQPQHF. The CDR3 DNA follows: TGTGCCAGCAGATATGGGCGGGGGGGGACTAACCAGCCCCAGCATTTT.

Only one count was recorded for this clone. This sequence joins TRBV5-6 and TRBJ1-3; the D is unclear. V was clipped by 0 bases and J by 0 bases, with 7 bases between them. The CDR3 length is 15 residues. Germline V gene lookup returns CDR1 SGHDT and CDR2 YYEEEE. The CDR3 protein is CASSLGTASGNTIYF. CDR3 bases: TGTGCCAGCAGCTTGGGGACGGCCTCTGGAAACACCATATATTTT.

The gene calls are TRBV2 and TRBJ2-5; D may be TRBD2 (5 bases). Germline CDR1 is SNHLY and CDR2 is FYNNEI. The CDR3 length is 15 residues. Trimming cost V 2 bases and J 2 bases, with 12 bases left between them. CDR3 amino acids: CASSERLAGQETQYF. The CDR3 DNA sequence: TGTGCCAGCAGTGAACGGCTAGCTGGGCAAGAGACCCAGTACTTC.

The CDR3 is CASSFRENNEQFF. CDR3 sequence (DNA): TGTGCCAGCAGTTTTAGAGAAAACAATGAGCAGTTCTTC. The chain recombines TRBV7-7 with TRBJ2-1; D remains unclear. The V gene lost 6 bases and the J gene lost 5 bases, with 11 bases spanning the gap. Germline CDR1 SSHAT, CDR2 FNYEAQ (reference sequence). The CDR3 has 13 amino acids.

The table lists this clone with a few counts. The V call is TRBV19, the J call TRBJ1-2; TRBD1 matches at 10 bases. From germline, CDR1 is LNHDA and CDR2 SQIVND (reference sequence). V gave up 5 bases and J gave up 2 bases; unmatched junction bases: 8. This CDR3 spans 16 amino acids. The DNA for the CDR3 is TGTGCCAGTAGTCCCCAGGACAGGGGGAAAAACTATGGCTACACCTTC. Protein: CASSPQDRGKNYGYTF.

This clone was detected once. V usage is TRBV6-5 and J usage is TRBJ1-1; 7 bases fit TRBD1. There are 13 residues in the CDR3. Germline V gene data show CDR1 as MNHEY and CDR2 as SVGAGI. The trim removed 5 bases at V and 11 bases at J, leaving 11 bases unmatched. CDR3 amino acids: CASSQGGLIWAFF. The CDR3 nucleotides read TGTGCCAGCAGTCAGGGGGGTTTGATCTGGGCTTTCTTT.

This clone rates as medium-sized. The chain recombines TRBV4-1 with TRBJ2-7; the D gene could be TRBD1 or TRBD2 (5 bases each). V lost 3 bases, J lost 3 bases, and 12 bases lay in between. Per germline, CDR1 MGHRA and CDR2 YSYEKL. This CDR3 region has 14 residues. The CDR3 loop reads CASSHPGQVYEQYV. The CDR3 region has the DNA TGCGCCAGCAGCCACCCGGGGCAGGTCTACGAGCAGTACGTC.

The chain links TRBV11-3 to TRBJ2-2, with TRBD1 identical over 7 bases. The CDR3 extends over 19 amino acids. Germline CDR1 reads SGHNT; CDR2 reads YENEEA. Germline trimming cut 0 bases from V and 8 bases from J; bases unmatched to any gene: 18. CDR3 amino acids: CASSLDSKVGTEGKGELFF. CDR3 bases: TGTGCCAGCAGCTTAGATAGTAAGGTAGGGACAGAAGGTAAGGGGGAGCTGTTTTTT.

DNA for the CDR3: TGTGCCAGCACGACGAGGACAGCTAACTCACCCCTCCACTTT. Protein: CASTTRTANSPLHF. The chain has TRBV6-5 and TRBJ1-6; D is possibly TRBD1 (6 bases). Germline loops: CDR1 MNHEY, CDR2 SVGAGI. V lost 7 bases to trimming and J lost 10 bases, with 17 bases between them. The CDR3 runs 14 residues.

The chain recombines TRBV2 with TRBJ1-2; D might be TRBD1 (6 bases). V was pared by 8 bases and J by 12 bases, with 16 bases between. Germline lookup yields CDR1 SNHLY and CDR2 FYNNEI. The CDR3 is made up of 11 amino acids. CDR3 nucleotides: TGTGCCAGCGGAGGACAGAGTACGGACACCTTC. It translates to CASGGQSTDTF.

This clone occurred once. The chain links TRBV5-1 to TRBJ2-3; no clear D gene. Between the trimmed V and J ends, which lost 2 bases and 2 bases, there was a span of 9 bases. This CDR3 contains 14 residues. Germline-derived CDR1 and CDR2 are SGHRS and YFSETQ. The CDR3 reads CASSFGQITDTQYF. Written as DNA, the CDR3 is TGCGCCAGCAGCTTTGGCCAGATCACAGATACGCAGTATTTT. The whole variable domain, filled in from reference TRBV5-1 and TRBJ2-3, reads KAGVTQTPRYLIKTRGQQVTLSCSPISGHRSVSWYQQTPGQGLQFLFEYFSETQRNKGNFPGRFSGRQFSNSRSEMNVSTLELGDSALYLCASSFGQITDTQYFGPGTRLTVL.

The table lists this clone with a few counts. This chain links TRBV25-1 with TRBJ1-6, with 7 bases matching TRBD1. Per germline, CDR1 MGHDK and CDR2 SYGVNS. The junction had 6 bases not matched to a gene; V was cut back by 6 bases and J by 10 bases. This CDR3 is 13 amino acids long. CDR3 DNA sequence: TGTGCCAGCAGATCAGGGGGTGAATCACCCCTCCACTTT. Encoded protein: CASRSGGESPLHF.

The chain carries TRBV7-3 and TRBJ2-2; TRBD2 agrees at 7 bases. Trimming at V came to 2 bases and at J to 0 bases, leaving 3 bases not matched to a gene. The CDR3 totals 16 residues. Germline V lookup: CDR1 SGHTA, CDR2 FQGTGA. CDR3 sequence reads: CASSLWGGTNTGELFF. The CDR3 DNA follows: TGTGCCAGCAGCTTATGGGGGGGGACGAACACCGGGGAGCTGTTTTTT.

The chain couples TRBV3-1 (or the pseudogene TRBV3-2) to TRBJ1-5; D is perhaps TRBD1 (6 bases). V was pared by 11 bases and J by 6 bases, with 20 bases between. The CDR3 is made up of 14 amino acids. Germline V gene sequence: CDR1 LGHDT, CDR2 YNNKEL (reference sequence). CDR3 residues: CAPPLGASRQPQHF. In DNA, the CDR3 is TGTGCCCCGCCCCTGGGGGCCTCGCGTCAGCCCCAGCATTTT.

The rearrangement uses TRBV2 and TRBJ1-2; a weak D match, TRBD1 (6 bases). Germline V lookup: CDR1 SNHLY, CDR2 FYNNEI. The CDR3 is 15 amino acids. The V end was cut by 4 bases, the J end by 0 bases, with 12 bases between. The chain's CDR3 is CASSVMEGANYGYTF. CDR3 DNA sequence: TGTGCCAGCAGTGTGATGGAGGGGGCTAACTATGGCTACACCTTC.

This clone was detected once. This chain connects TRBV2 to TRBJ2-3, with 8 bases that match TRBD1. V lost 4 bases and J lost 0; bases outside the gene matches: 12. The CDR3 totals 18 residues. Germline lookup yields CDR1 SNHLY and CDR2 FYNNEI. CDR3 loop: CASSVDRAGKRSTDTQYF. CDR3 nucleotide sequence: TGTGCCAGCAGTGTGGACAGGGCCGGAAAGCGCAGCACAGATACGCAGTATTTT.

The rearrangement uses TRBV7-8 and TRBJ1-2; weak D call: TRBD1 (5 bases). Trimming removed 4 bases at V and 6 bases at J, with 15 bases between. The CDR3 contains 14 residues. CDR1 is SGHVS, CDR2 FQNEAQ, per germline. The DNA for the CDR3 is TGTGCCAGCAGCTATACGGGTGCAGGGAATGGCTACACCTTC. Translated, it gives CASSYTGAGNGYTF. The whole variable domain, remainder taken from reference TRBV7-8 and TRBJ1-2, is GAGVSQSPRYKVAKRGQDVALRCDPISGHVSLFWYQQALGQGPEFLTYFQNEAQLDKSGLPSDRFFAERPEGSVSTLKIQRTQQEDSAVYLCASSYTGAGNGYTFGSGTRLTVV.

CDR3 DNA sequence: TGTGCCAGCAGTGAAGCAGGGGGTACTGAAGCTTTCTTT. This codes for CASSEAGGTEAFF. The chain joins TRBV2 to TRBJ1-1; possibly TRBD1 for D (6 bases). CDR1 is SNHLY and CDR2 is FYNNEI in the germline V gene. V lost 0 bases and J 5 bases, leaving 7 bases between the germline ends. The CDR3 runs 13 residues. Full variable domain (rest looked up from reference TRBV2 and TRBJ1-1): EPEVTQTPSHQVTQMGQEVILRCVPISNHLYFYWYRQILGQKVEFLVSFYNNEISEKSEIFDDQFSVERPDGSNFTLKIRSTKLEDSAMYFCASSEAGGTEAFFGQGTRLTVV.

V gene TRBV18 combines with J gene TRBJ1-5; 7 bases map to TRBD1. This CDR3 has 15 residues. Trimming removed 1 base from V and 7 bases from J; junction bases left unmatched: 7. Germline V gene data show CDR1 as KGHSH and CDR2 as LQKENI. The chain's CDR3 is CASSPQTGENQPQHF. In nucleotides, the CDR3 is TGTGCCAGCTCACCACAAACAGGGGAGAACCAGCCCCAGCATTTT. Combining the CDR3 with reference TRBV18 and TRBJ1-5 gives the whole variable domain NAGVMQNPRHLVRRRGQEARLRCSPMKGHSHVYWYRQLPEEGLKFMVYLQKENIIDESGMPKERFSAEFPKEGPSILRIQQVVRGDSAAYFCASSPQTGENQPQHFGDGTRLSIL.

A few counts support this clone. The chain combines TRBV7-2 with TRBJ2-1; 12 positions match TRBD2. The CDR3 is 17 amino acids. Germline CDR1 reads SGHTA; CDR2 reads FQGNSA. V lost 1 base and J lost 6; bases outside the gene matches: 7. The CDR3 nucleotides are TGTGCCAGCAGCTTAGTGTCTAGCGGGGGGGCTGGCAATGAGCAGTTCTTC. This sequence encodes CASSLVSSGGAGNEQFF. Looking up the rest from reference TRBV7-2 and TRBJ2-1 gives the full variable domain: GAGVSQSPSNKVTEKGKDVELRCDPISGHTALYWYRQSLGQGLEFLIYFQGNSAPDKSGLPSDRFSAERTGGSVSTLTIQRTQQEDSAVYLCASSLVSSGGAGNEQFFGPGTRLTVL.

The V and J genes are TRBV7-2 and TRBJ1-4; D not resolved. The CDR3 totals 17 residues. Germline values: CDR1 SGHTA, CDR2 FQGNSA. Trimming removed 2 bases at V and 5 bases at J, with 18 bases between. The CDR3 loop is CASSLYSLGRVNEKLFF. In nucleotides, the CDR3 is TGTGCCAGCAGCTTATATTCCCTCGGACGGGTCAATGAAAAACTGTTTTTT.

The chain joins TRBV10-1 to TRBJ2-5, with 7 bases lining up with TRBD1. The J segment lost 6 bases and the V segment lost 0 bases, leaving 4 bases of the junction unmatched. Looked up from germline, CDR1 is WNHNN and CDR2 is SYGVQD (reference sequence). This CDR3 has 14 amino acids. CDR3 bases: TGCGCCAGCAGTGAGTCTACAGGGGTAAAGACCCAGTACTTC. It yields the protein CASSESTGVKTQYF.

V and J are TRBV6-5 and TRBJ1-5; D not certain. Trimming pared 6 bases from V and 5 bases from J, leaving 11 bases between. Germline V gene data show CDR1 as MNHEY and CDR2 as SVGAGI. The CDR3 sequence is 13 residues long. CDR3 residues: CASRGYLDQPQHF. In nucleotides, the CDR3 is TGTGCCAGCAGAGGGTACCTAGATCAGCCCCAGCATTTT.

The genes are TRBV20-1 and TRBJ1-2, with 9 bases aligning to TRBD1. Germline-derived CDR1 and CDR2 are DFQATT and SNEGSKA (reference sequence). This CDR3 is built from 12 residues. Trimming cost V 3 bases and J 8 bases; bases outside gene matches: 4. The CDR3 nucleotides read TGCAGTGCTAGTCGACAGGGGGGCGGCTACACCTTC. The encoded protein is CSASRQGGGYTF.

The chain is built from TRBV11-3 and TRBJ2-1, with 9 bases that match TRBD2. After removal of 1 base from V and 5 bases from J, the junction contained 6 bases not matched to a gene. This CDR3 is built from 16 residues. Germline lookup yields CDR1 SGHNT and CDR2 YENEEA. The CDR3 region is CASSLGAGGLNNEQFF. DNA of the CDR3: TGTGCCAGCAGCTTAGGAGCGGGGGGCCTAAACAATGAGCAGTTCTTC. Supplemented by reference TRBV11-3 and TRBJ2-1, the full variable domain reads EAGVVQSPRYKIIEKKQPVAFWCNPISGHNTLYWYLQNLGQGPELLIRYENEEAVDDSQLPKDRFSAERLKGVDSTLKIQPAELGDSAVYLCASSLGAGGLNNEQFFGPGTRLTVL.